One sample yielded the 13 T cell receptor beta chains listed below, sequenced in a study of cytomegalovirus exposure and HLA in healthy donors. In the PCR, 60 Vbeta and 13 Jbeta primers were used. Produced via immunoSEQ multiplex PCR; TCRdb's table is partial and in-frame only. Among around 160,000 clones, 75% to 90% were seen once, and the ten largest hold approximately 1.5%. Sequencing used PBMCs. Receptor source: a young woman in good health and CMV-seronegative.

The rearrangement links TRBV6-5 to TRBJ1-6; TRBD1 agrees at 8 bases. Germline loops: CDR1 MNHEY, CDR2 SVGAGI. The length of the CDR3 is 13 residues. The J segment lost 9 bases and the V segment lost 10 bases, leaving 8 bases of the junction unmatched. The CDR3 here is CATRQGRSSPLHF. CDR3 coding DNA: TGTGCCACCAGACAGGGGAGGAGTTCACCCCTCCACTTT.

V and J are TRBV10-3 and TRBJ2-7; the D gene is possibly TRBD2 (5 bases). Trimming took off 2 bases at V and 5 bases at J, with 16 bases between the two ends. Germline CDR1 reads ENHRY; CDR2 reads SYGVKD. The CDR3 is made up of 15 amino acids. This CDR3 is CAISEPGSSTDEQYF. The CDR3 DNA follows: TGTGCCATCAGTGAGCCGGGGAGTTCTACTGACGAGCAGTACTTC.

A few counts support this clone. The J gene is TRBJ1-3, the V gene TRBV2, with 8 bases fitting TRBD1. The trim removed 8 bases at V and 5 bases at J, leaving 2 bases unmatched. The CDR3 is 12 amino acids. CDR1 is SNHLY and CDR2 is FYNNEI in the germline V gene. CDR3 in DNA: TGTGCCAGCCAGGGGGCTCGAAACACCATATATTTT. Translated, it gives CASQGARNTIYF.

This chain uses TRBV6-5 with TRBJ1-5; no clear D gene. The V gene lost 0 bases and the J gene lost 8 bases, with 8 bases spanning the gap. CDR1 is MNHEY, CDR2 SVGAGI, per germline. The CDR3 covers 13 residues. The CDR3 protein is CASSYSIDKPQHF. The CDR3 coding sequence is TGTGCCAGCAGTTACTCGATAGATAAGCCCCAGCATTTT.

The chain uses TRBV7-9 and TRBJ1-1; D perhaps matches TRBD1 (6 bases). Germline-derived CDR1 and CDR2 are SEHNR and FQNEAQ (reference sequence). There are 14 residues in the CDR3. V was shortened by 6 bases and J by 3 bases, with 14 bases between the two germline ends. The chain's CDR3 is CASSSRGTDTEAFF. CDR3 coding DNA: TGTGCCAGCAGTTCCAGGGGTACGGACACTGAAGCTTTCTTT.

This rearrangement joins TRBV4-2 to TRBJ1-1; TRBD1 matches 7 bases. Looked up from germline, CDR1 is LGHNA and CDR2 is YNFKEQ. V lost 0 bases to trimming and J lost 1 base; unmatched junction nucleotides: 8. The CDR3 covers 17 residues. The CDR3 coding sequence is TGTGCCAGCAGCCAAGAAATTCTGGGACAGCAGAACACTGAAGCTTTCTTT. Translation: CASSQEILGQQNTEAFF.

The rearrangement links TRBV5-1 to TRBJ2-7, with 12 bases identical to TRBD1. This CDR3 is 16 amino acids long. After removal of 4 bases from V and 1 base from J, the junction contained 6 bases not matched to a gene. From germline, CDR1 is SGHRS and CDR2 YFSETQ. The CDR3 region is CASSTGTGGLSYEQYF. In nucleotides, the CDR3 is TGCGCCAGCAGCACGGGGACAGGGGGCTTGTCCTACGAGCAGTACTTC.

V is TRBV28 and J is TRBJ1-2; D remains unclear. With 7 bases removed from V and 1 base from J, the gap between germline ends came to 4 bases. The CDR3 contains 11 residues. Looked up from germline, CDR1 is MDHEN and CDR2 is SYDVKM. In DNA form, the CDR3 reads TGTGCCAGCAACAATAACTATGGCTACACCTTC. It encodes CASNNNYGYTF.

The chain couples TRBV5-1 to TRBJ2-6; 11 positions agree with TRBD1. The J segment lost 4 bases and the V segment lost 3 bases, leaving 18 bases of the junction unmatched. The CDR3 spans 21 residues. Germline V CDR1 and CDR2: SGHRS, YFSETQ. The CDR3 protein is CASSSEKFLRDRGAGANVLTF. In nucleotides, the CDR3 is TGCGCCAGCAGCTCCGAAAAGTTCCTCCGGGACAGGGGGGCCGGGGCCAACGTCCTGACTTTC.

The gene calls are TRBV29-1 and TRBJ1-1; 9 positions match TRBD1. Germline CDR1 reads SQVTM; CDR2 reads ANQGSEA. The CDR3 runs to 14 residues. After removal of 6 bases from V and 0 bases from J, the junction contained 5 bases not matched to a gene. DNA of the CDR3: TGCAGCGTCTCTGACAGGGGGATGAACACTGAAGCTTTCTTT. It is translated as CSVSDRGMNTEAFF.

This rearrangement joins TRBV2 to TRBJ2-6, with 9 bases that match TRBD1. The ends lost 6 bases at V and 2 bases at J; junction bases unmatched: 8. The CDR3 consists of 17 residues. The V gene's germline CDR1 is SNHLY and CDR2 FYNNEI. CDR3 residues: CASRAGTGKPGANVLTF. The DNA of the CDR3 is TGTGCCAGCAGGGCCGGGACAGGGAAACCTGGGGCCAACGTCCTGACTTTC.

This chain links TRBV19 with TRBJ1-3, with D uncertain. There are 14 residues in the CDR3. Looked up from germline, CDR1 is LNHDA and CDR2 is SQIVND (reference sequence). V was pared by 4 bases and J by 0 bases, with 7 bases between. CDR3 DNA sequence: TGTGCCAGTAGTACTACTGCCTCTGGAAACACCATATATTTT. Translation gives CASSTTASGNTIYF.

The count of this clone is one. The chain links TRBV15 to TRBJ2-6, with D perhaps TRBD2 (5 bases). The germline V and J ends were trimmed by 0 bases and 1 base, with 7 bases remaining between them. This CDR3 contains 16 residues. CDR1 and CDR2 (germline): LNHNV, YYDKDF (reference sequence). The CDR3, as DNA: TGTGCCACCAGCAGAGATCCGGGATCTGGGGCCAACGTCCTGACTTTC. Translated: CATSRDPGSGANVLTF.